This T cell receptor (beta chain) was found in a study of siplizumab effects on memory and regulatory T cells. Points from the study as a whole: Many proliferating CD4+ or CD8+ clones remained unclassified. Roughly 80-96% of them could not be assigned either a naive or a memory phenotype. Treg-derived clones made up an average of about 73% of mappable alloreactive CD4+ clones with siplizumab and 25% to 30% in controls. Naive T cells looked more diverse than memory cells and looked like major alloresponse contributors. Among sequences traceable to unstimulated CD4+ memory cells, alloreactive ones were significantly reduced by siplizumab.

The V gene's germline CDR1 is SGHDT and CDR2 YYEEEE. CDR3 length: 15 amino acids. With 0 bases removed from V and 2 bases from J, the gap between germline ends came to 8 bases. In regard to this clone: No antigen is known for it.

Clones were read by immunoSEQ multiplex PCR, and TCRdb kept only the in-frame ones, dropping some. The sample lists around 110,000 clones, approximately 94% occurring once. This clonotype was obtained from a human donor in good health. This chain uses TRBV5-6 with TRBJ2-2; the D is unclear. Source material: non-Treg CD4+ T cells sorted from blood. CDR3 sequence reads: CASSLVYTNTGELFF. The CDR3 coding sequence is TGTGCCAGCAGCTTGGTTTATACCAACACCGGGGAGCTGTTTTTT.